Listed below are T cell receptor beta chains from one sample, sequenced in a study of blood T cell repertoires in COVID-19. Only in-frame clones appear in the TCRdb table, and some are missing; sequencing was by immunoSEQ multiplex PCR. The data show 250,000 to 350,000 clones, roughly 86% seen once. The source material was peripheral blood. The source is a woman younger than 45 with COVID-19, enrolled during active disease. Each CDR3 is given with its conserved first and last residue. A D gene is named only where the DNA matches it firmly. The size entry is marked missing in some rows and otherwise reads once, few, many or a size class.

abundance: -; v_gene: TRBV10-3; d_gene: -; j_gene: TRBJ2-7; CDR3aa: CAISEGGTTYEQYF; CDR3nt: TGTGCCATCAGTGAGGGCGGGACCACCTACGAGCAGTACTTC
abundance: -; v_gene: TRBV5-1; d_gene: -; j_gene: TRBJ2-7; CDR3aa: CASSLAPDIYYEQYF; CDR3nt: TGCGCCAGCAGCTTGGCCCCGGACATCTATTACGAGCAGTACTTC
abundance: once; v_gene: TRBV9; d_gene: -; j_gene: TRBJ2-7; CDR3aa: CASSVGPDSYEQYF; CDR3nt: TGTGCCAGCAGCGTAGGGCCAGATTCCTACGAGCAGTACTTC
abundance: -; v_gene: TRBV3-1/TRBV3-2; d_gene: -; j_gene: TRBJ2-5; CDR3aa: CASSQARGGTQYF; CDR3nt: TGTGCCAGCAGCCAAGCCCGGGGTGGGACCCAGTACTTC
abundance: -; v_gene: TRBV9; d_gene: -; j_gene: TRBJ1-1; CDR3aa: CASSPVGTLNTEAFF; CDR3nt: TGTGCCAGCAGCCCCGTCGGGACTCTGAACACTGAAGCTTTCTTT
abundance: few; v_gene: TRBV3-1/TRBV3-2; d_gene: -; j_gene: TRBJ1-1; CDR3aa: CASSQPGAEAFF; CDR3nt: TGTGCCAGCAGCCAACCCGGAGCTGAAGCTTTCTTT
abundance: -; v_gene: TRBV29-1; d_gene: -; j_gene: TRBJ2-3; CDR3aa: CSVLSGEADTQYF; CDR3nt: TGCAGCGTTCTGTCGGGAGAGGCAGATACGCAGTATTTT
abundance: -; v_gene: TRBV9; d_gene: -; j_gene: TRBJ1-4; CDR3aa: CASSPGHNVEKLFF; CDR3nt: TGTGCCAGCAGTCCCGGACATAACGTTGAAAAACTGTTTTTT
abundance: -; v_gene: TRBV3-1/TRBV3-2; d_gene: TRBD1; j_gene: TRBJ2-7; CDR3aa: CASSRDRVVNEQYF; CDR3nt: TGTGCCAGCAGCCGCGACAGGGTGGTAAACGAGCAGTACTTC
abundance: -; v_gene: TRBV11-2; d_gene: TRBD2; j_gene: TRBJ2-3; CDR3aa: CASSTWTSGSTDTQYF; CDR3nt: TGTGCCAGCAGCACATGGACTAGCGGGAGCACAGATACGCAGTATTTT
abundance: -; v_gene: TRBV10-2; d_gene: TRBD1; j_gene: TRBJ1-5; CDR3aa: CASKETGTGSFNQPQHF; CDR3nt: TGCGCCAGCAAAGAAACCGGGACAGGGAGTTTCAATCAGCCCCAGCATTTT
abundance: -; v_gene: TRBV6-5; d_gene: -; j_gene: TRBJ2-4; CDR3aa: CASFSILSGIQYF; CDR3nt: TGTGCCAGCTTTTCGATCCTCTCCGGCATTCAGTACTTC